Sequencing of this T cell receptor beta chain was carried out in a study of blood T cell repertoires in COVID-19. Overall study context: In each case, the material was cDNA or gDNA derived from T cells, B-cell-depleted T cells, or PBMCs.

The assay was immunoSEQ multiplex PCR, and TCRdb's table has in-frame clones only and misses some. The sample contains 50,000 to 75,000 clones, around 81% of which appear only once. The receptor's source is a woman at least 80 years old with active or convalescent COVID-19. Sequencing was performed on peripheral blood.

In DNA, the CDR3 is TGTGCCAGCAGACTTCAGGGGGGTGGCACTGAAGCTTTCTTT. It codes for CASRLQGGGTEAFF. The genes are TRBV27 and TRBJ1-1; 7 positions match TRBD1. The CDR3 runs to 14 residues. Germline V CDR1 and CDR2: MNHEY, SMNVEV (reference sequence). The V gene end was trimmed by 6 bases and the J gene end by 4 bases; junction bases not matched to a gene: 8.